These 32 T cell receptor beta chains were all obtained from the same sample, sequenced in a study of tumor-infiltrating lymphocytes in primary liver carcinoma. The source material, about 20-30 mg of unsorted bulk tissue, was used to co-extract RNA and DNA. TCR beta cDNA came from about 470 ng total RNA, primed with a constant-region primer. ARM-PCR, slightly modified, supplied the TCR beta libraries through three nested multiplex PCR rounds. Forward primers for TRBV1-TRBV30 and a C-beta reverse primer served the first two PCR rounds, at about 9 cycles each. TCRdb redid the calling of the multiplex PCR reads with MiXCR, one entry per CDR3 protein. There are tens of thousands of distinct CDR3 sequences in the sample; over 65% occur only once, and around 23% lies in the top ten. Sequencing was carried out using liver tumor tissue from sampling region 2. Subset given: tumor region T2, inferior pole. Receptor source: a man aged 40-50 years with primary liver carcinoma and hepatitis B virus infection.

As for this clonotype: The final CDR3 position lacks the conserved phenylalanine or tryptophan, pointing to a likely read error. V gene TRBV29-1 combines with J gene TRBJ2-7; 7 nucleotides match TRBD2. The J segment lost 5 bases and the V segment lost 5 bases, leaving 3 bases of the junction unmatched. Germline-derived CDR1 and CDR2 are SQVTM and ANQGSEA. The CDR3 spans 11 residues. The CDR3 reads CSVLRGNEQYL. In DNA form, the CDR3 reads TGCAGCGTTCTGCGGGGGAACGAGCAGTACCTC.

Concerning this clonotype itself: At one boundary the junction diverges from the germline segment, which might be a read error. The V call is TRBV29-1, the J call TRBJ2-5; tentative D call: TRBD2 (6 bases). This CDR3 is 13 amino acids long. CDR1 SQVTM and CDR2 ANQGSEA come from the germline V gene. The CDR3, as DNA: TGCAGCATTGGTTGGAGGGCCGCTGAGACACAGTACTTC. Residues: CSIGWRAAETQYF. Variable domain in full (rest from reference TRBV29-1 and TRBJ2-5): SAVISQKPSRDICQRGTSLTIQCQVDSQVTMMFWYRQQPGQSLTLIATANQGSEATYESGFVIDKFPISRPNLTFSTLTVSNMSPEDSSIYLCSIGWRAAETQYFGPGTRLLVL.

As for this clonotype: A clone one base away is much larger, so this may be a read error. The rearrangement uses TRBV28 and TRBJ2-1; D gene uncertain. The germline V gene encodes CDR1 MDHEN and CDR2 SYDVKM. This CDR3 comprises 13 residues. DNA for the CDR3: TGTGCCAGCAGTTTCCGCTTATACAATGAGCGGTTCTTC. Its translation is CASSFRLYNERFF.

This clonotype was seen many times. The V call is TRBV6-1, the J call TRBJ2-1; D is undetermined. The CDR3 loop spans 13 amino acids. The germline V gene has CDR1 MNHNS and CDR2 SASEGT. With 0 bases removed from V and 12 bases from J, the gap between germline ends came to 12 bases. CDR3 coding DNA: TGTGCCAGCAGTGAAGCTTACCTCGTGGGGCAGTTCTTC. Residues: CASSEAYLVGQFF.

In its sample, this clonotype was seen many times. V and J are TRBV29-1 and TRBJ2-1, with 9 positions matching TRBD2. In germline, CDR1 is SQVTM, CDR2 ANQGSEA. V shed 1 base and J 7 bases; nucleotides not matched to a gene: 5. The CDR3 has 14 residues. The CDR3 DNA follows: TGCAGCGTTGAAGCTTTAGCGGGAGTAAATGAGCAGTTCTTC. Residues: CSVEALAGVNEQFF.

The chain combines TRBV12-3 or TRBV12-4 with TRBJ1-2; 8 bases fit TRBD1. The CDR3 sequence is 15 residues long. Unmatched junction bases numbered 6, after V lost 2 bases and J lost 4 bases. The CDR3 DNA reads TGTGCCAGCAGTTTATGGGACAGGCTCCTCTATGGCTACACCTTC. Its translation is CASSLWDRLLYGYTF.

This clonotype was counted ten times or more. The chain joins TRBV5-1 to TRBJ1-4, with unresolved D. The CDR3 spans 16 residues. Trimming took 5 bases from V and 2 from J, leaving 16 bases between them. CDR1 is SGHRS and CDR2 is YFSETQ in the germline V gene. This chain's CDR3 is CASSLGSTATNEKLFF. The CDR3 coding sequence is TGCGCCAGCAGTCTGGGATCAACTGCGACTAATGAAAAACTGTTTTTT.

With regard to this clonotype: Sequence at one end of the junction differs from germline and may be a read error. The chain joins TRBV4-2 to TRBJ2-7; a weak D match, TRBD1 (5 bases). The CDR3 covers 12 residues. CDR1 and CDR2 from the germline V gene are LGHNA and YNFKEQ. As DNA, the CDR3 is TGCGCCTGCAGCCCGGACACCTACGAGCAGTACTTC. Amino acids: CACSPDTYEQYF.

The rearrangement uses TRBV4-1 and TRBJ2-4; 8 bases line up with TRBD2. The junction had 13 bases not matched to a gene; V was cut back by 0 bases and J by 3 bases. This CDR3 has 19 residues. Germline V gene sequence: CDR1 MGHRA, CDR2 YSYEKL. The CDR3 region is CASSQDSGGRSPVKNIQYF. The CDR3 DNA reads as TGCGCCAGCAGCCAAGATTCGGGGGGGCGTAGCCCTGTCAAAAACATTCAGTACTTC.

This clonotype appeared a few times. At one end, the junction sequence differs from germline, possibly due to a read error. The chain employs TRBV4-1 and TRBJ1-1; possible D gene TRBD1, 5 bases. This CDR3 has 14 residues. Germline V CDR1 and CDR2: MGHRA, YSYEKL. In DNA form, the CDR3 reads TGCACCAGCAGCCAGATTACAGGAGGCGCGGAAGCTTTCTTT. It codes for CTSSQITGGAEAFF.

This clonotype was seen many times. The V and J genes are TRBV4-2 and TRBJ1-1; the match to TRBD1 covers 7 bases. After removal of 0 bases from V and 6 bases from J, the junction contained 4 bases not matched to a gene. CDR3 length: 14 residues. Germline V gene lookup returns CDR1 LGHNA and CDR2 YNFKEQ. The CDR3: CASSQDKGAAEAFF. In DNA, the CDR3 is TGTGCCAGCAGCCAAGATAAGGGGGCGGCTGAAGCTTTCTTT.

Worth noting for this clonotype: The final CDR3 position lacks the conserved phenylalanine or tryptophan, pointing to a likely read error. The genes are TRBV10-3 and TRBJ2-5; D unresolved. The V and J ends lost 6 bases and 5 bases respectively, with 22 bases between them. Germline values: CDR1 ENHRY, CDR2 SYGVKD. The CDR3 covers 16 residues. CDR3 sequence: CAIRSPLGHPVETQYI. The CDR3 DNA sequence: TGTGCCATCAGATCCCCCTTGGGCCACCCAGTTGAGACCCAGTACATC.

This clonotype was detected many times. This may arise from a read error, as a much more abundant clone is one base away. Likely a read error: the CDR3 ends without its conserved phenylalanine or tryptophan. This chain connects TRBV11-2 to TRBJ1-5; D might be TRBD1 (5 bases). The V gene's germline CDR1 is SGHAT and CDR2 FQNNGV. CDR3 size: 14 residues. V shed 5 bases and J shed 6 bases, with 14 bases lying between them. CDR3 nucleotides: TGTGCCAGCAGCGACCTAGACACAGGTCAGCCCCAGCATCTT. It translates to CASSDLDTGQPQHL.

A word on this clonotype: The junction differs from germline at one of its ends, possibly a read error. The rearrangement joins TRBV6-1 to TRBJ2-2; weak D call: TRBD2 (5 bases). Germline values: CDR1 MNHNS, CDR2 SASEGT. The CDR3 covers 13 residues. The CDR3 nucleotides read TGTGCCAGCAGCCTCAGGAACACCGGGGAGCTGTTCTTT. Encoded protein: CASSLRNTGELFF.

To note about this clonotype: One junction end does not reproduce the germline sequence, and a read error may be involved. This chain joins TRBV12-3 or TRBV12-4 and TRBJ1-2; no definite D call. The CDR3 length is 15 residues. Here the CDR3 reads CVSAFWGDASYGYTF. The DNA of the CDR3 is TGTGTCAGCGCGTTCTGGGGAGACGCAAGCTATGGCTACACCTTC.

This clonotype was seen ten or more times. The V and J genes are TRBV5-5 and TRBJ1-1; D unresolved. V lost 4 bases and J 3 bases, leaving 7 bases between the germline ends. CDR1 is SGHKS, CDR2 YYEKEE, per germline (reference sequence). The CDR3 contains 12 residues. This CDR3 is CASSGRDTEAFF. CDR3 bases: TGTGCCAGCAGCGGGAGGGACACTGAAGCTTTCTTT.

This clonotype was seen a few times. Compared with germline, one end of the junction differs, possibly owing to a read error. For the CDR3, the DNA is TGTGCCGGCAGTCTTTGGAAAGGGATGGAAGCTGGGGCCAACGTCCTGACTTTC. It translates to CAGSLWKGMEAGANVLTF. This chain links TRBV6-5 with TRBJ2-6; D is unclear. Germline V lookup: CDR1 MNHEY, CDR2 SVGAGI. There are 18 residues in the CDR3.

This rearrangement joins TRBV5-6 to TRBJ2-7, with 8 bases that match TRBD2. Germline values: CDR1 SGHDT, CDR2 YYEEEE. The CDR3 covers 14 residues. Here the CDR3 reads CVSSYPGGLYEQYF. As DNA, the CDR3 is TGTGTCAGTAGCTATCCGGGAGGGCTTTACGAGCAGTACTTC. The variable domain in full, with the rest retrieved from reference TRBV5-6 and TRBJ2-7, is DAGVTQSPTHLIKTRGQQVTLRCSPKSGHDTVSWYQQALGQGPQFIFQYYEEEERQRGNFPDRFSGHQFPNYSSELNVNALLLGDSALYLCVSSYPGGLYEQYFGPGTRLTVT.

This clonotype occurred a few times. The V and J genes are TRBV9 and TRBJ1-1, with TRBD1 matching over 9 bases. Trimming removed 5 bases from V and 0 bases from J; junction bases left unmatched: 8. Germline loops: CDR1 SGDLS, CDR2 YYNGEE. This CDR3 contains 16 residues. CDR3 region: CASSREGTGLNTEAFF. Here the CDR3 DNA reads TGTGCCAGCAGTAGGGAGGGGACAGGGTTGAACACTGAAGCTTTCTTT.

The genes are TRBV6-6 and TRBJ1-2; D might be TRBD1 (6 bases). The CDR3 spans 16 residues. V was trimmed by 0 bases and J by 1 base, leaving 12 bases between them. In germline, CDR1 is MNHNY, CDR2 SVGAGI (reference sequence). The CDR3 DNA reads TGTGCCAGCAGTTACTCGGCAGGGGATGATAACTATGGCTACACCTTC. Translated: CASSYSAGDDNYGYTF.

CDR3 sequence (DNA): TGCAGTGCTAGAGATCACGGCGGGGGGGGAGGAACCTACGAGCAGTACTTC. Translation gives CSARDHGGGGGTYEQYF. The chain links TRBV20-1 to TRBJ2-7; 9 bases match TRBD2. The V and J ends lost 0 bases and 2 bases, in that order; junction bases with no gene match: 11. The CDR3 runs 17 residues. CDR1 and CDR2 from the germline V gene are DFQATT and SNEGSKA (reference sequence).

The table lists this clonotype with many counts. V is TRBV12-3 or TRBV12-4 and J is TRBJ2-3; 10 nucleotides agree with TRBD1. J was trimmed by 6 bases and V by 7 bases; bases with no gene match: 4. CDR3 length: 13 amino acids. The CDR3 region is CASNTGQGDTQYF. The DNA of the CDR3 is TGTGCCAGCAACACGGGACAGGGGGATACGCAGTATTTT.

This clonotype appeared a single time. The conserved closing phenylalanine or tryptophan is absent in this CDR3, likely reflecting a read error. It is unclear where the CDR3 begins or ends on the DNA, so no DNA is shown, and the CDR3 is as TCRdb lists it. This rearrangement joins TRBV7-8 to TRBJ2-7; the table calls TRBD2, which could not be checked here. Germline-derived CDR1 and CDR2 are SGHVS and FQNEAQ. From its first to its last residue, the CDR3 has 14 amino acids. The CDR3 sequence: CASSLSGSGYEQYL.

This clonotype was detected only once. The chain is built from TRBV4-2 and TRBJ1-4; D may be TRBD1 (6 bases). The CDR3 is made up of 15 amino acids. Per the germline V gene, CDR1 is LGHNA and CDR2 is YNFKEQ. Trimming shortened V by 11 bases and J by 7 bases, and 23 bases separated the two germline ends. The CDR3 DNA is TGTGCCGGTAGCCAAGACCAGGGGTTCGGTGAAAAACTGTTTTTT. This encodes CAGSQDQGFGEKLFF.

In regard to this clonotype: Mismatch with germline at one junction end may stem from a read error. The chain joins TRBV4-1 to TRBJ2-2, with D possibly TRBD2 on 6 matching bases. The germline V gene encodes CDR1 MGHRA and CDR2 YSYEKL. The CDR3 extends over 13 amino acids. CDR3 sequence reads: CASSQGQGGELYF. Written as DNA, the CDR3 is TGCGCCAGCAGCCAAGGACAAGGCGGGGAACTCTATTTT.

On this clonotype itself: One end of the junction varies from germline; a read error may be responsible. The genes are TRBV6-6 and TRBJ1-1; no reliable D call. This CDR3 comprises 14 residues. The V gene's germline CDR1 is MNHNY and CDR2 SVGAGI (reference sequence). Here the CDR3 reads CTSSYSIATTEALF. Here the CDR3 DNA reads TGTACCAGCAGTTACTCGATTGCGACCACTGAAGCTCTCTTT.

This rearrangement joins TRBV11-1 to TRBJ2-7; 7 bases fit TRBD1. V trimming: 9 bases; J trimming: 6 bases; junction bases outside the gene matches: 11. There are 13 residues in the CDR3. CDR1 is SGHAT, CDR2 FQDESV, per germline (reference sequence). The DNA for the CDR3 is TGTGCCAGTACCCGACAGGGAACCGGCGAGCAGTACTTC. Amino acids: CASTRQGTGEQYF.

As regards this clonotype: The junction departs from the called germline gene at one end, perhaps through a read error. The chain uses TRBV7-9 and TRBJ2-3; tentative D call: TRBD1 (5 bases). This CDR3 contains 11 residues. Per the germline V gene, CDR1 is SEHNR and CDR2 is FQNEAQ (reference sequence). The CDR3 is CASTDTDTQFF. The CDR3 nucleotides are TGTGCCAGCACGGACACAGATACGCAGTTTTTC.

The table lists this clonotype with a count of one. This may come from a read error, since a much larger clone is one base off. The rearrangement links TRBV7-9 to TRBJ1-2; D ambiguous. Trimming cost V 4 bases and J 2 bases, with 17 bases left between them. Germline-derived CDR1 and CDR2 are SEHNR and FQNEAQ (reference sequence). The CDR3 is 16 residues long. The CDR3 loop is CASSSYKLGGNYGYTF. The CDR3 DNA sequence: TGTGCCAGCAGCTCTTACAAGCTGGGAGGGAACTATGGCTACACCTTC.

A note on this clonotype: Sequence at one end of the junction differs from germline and may be a read error. The rearrangement joins TRBV11-2 to TRBJ1-2; possible D gene TRBD1, 5 bases. The CDR3 contains 13 residues. Germline assignment: CDR1 SGHAT and CDR2 FQNNGV. CDR3 region: CASSLEGSYDYAF. CDR3 bases: TGCGCCAGCAGCTTAGAGGGGAGCTATGACTACGCCTTC.

In regard to this clonotype: Germline is not matched at one junction end, which may reflect a read error. The V gene is TRBV11-2, the J gene TRBJ2-7; 8 bases match TRBD2. The germline gives CDR1 SGHAT, CDR2 FQNNGV. The CDR3 is 15 residues long. The CDR3 DNA reads TGTGCCAACAGCCAATATTCGGGAGGGAGCTACGAGCAGTATTTC. Protein: CANSQYSGGSYEQYF.

Comments on this clonotype: A read error may be the cause here, since a much bigger clone is one base away. This rearrangement joins TRBV10-3 to TRBJ2-7, with D tentatively TRBD2 (6 bases). CDR1 and CDR2 (germline): ENHRY, SYGVKD. The CDR3 length is 12 residues. The CDR3 loop reads CTTARESHEQYF. The CDR3 DNA reads TGTACCACAGCTCGGGAGTCCCACGAGCAGTACTTC.